These T cell receptor beta chains were read from a single sample in a study of beta chain features in type 1 diabetes. The protocol was immunoSEQ multiplex PCR, while the TCRdb copy is restricted to in-frame clones and leaves out a portion. The sample holds under 300,000 clones, about 15% seen once. The sample taken for sequencing was naive CD4+ T cells from blood. The receptors were gathered from a man aged 25-45 years with type 1 diabetes. Both conserved end residues are part of each CDR3. D genes are given only for firm matches. A row's size may be missing; if present it is once, few, many or a size class.

d_gene	j_gene	v_gene	abundance	CDR3nt	CDR3aa
NA	TRBJ1-5	TRBV2	few	TGTGCCAGCAGTGAGGGGGGGAGAGGTCAGCCCCAGCATTTT	CASSEGGRGQPQHF
TRBD1	TRBJ2-3	TRBV5-4	NA	TGTGCCAGCAGCCCACGGACAGGGAGGAGCACAGATACGCAGTATTTT	CASSPRTGRSTDTQYF
NA	TRBJ2-5	TRBV7-2	NA	TGTGCCAGCAGCTCTCTTCCAGGGGCTTGGGAGACCCAGTACTTC	CASSSLPGAWETQYF
TRBD1	TRBJ1-5	TRBV2	few	TGTGCCAGCAGTGGACAGGGAGGTGGCAATCAGCCCCAGCATTTT	CASSGQGGGNQPQHF
NA	TRBJ2-1	TRBV5-1	NA	TGCGCCAGCAGCTTGGGTTTGATGAGCTCCTACAATGAGCAGTTCTTC	CASSLGLMSSYNEQFF
TRBD1	TRBJ2-6	TRBV4-1	NA	TGCGCCAGCAGCCAAGATCAGGACAGGGTACAGTCTGGGGCCAACGTCCTGACTTTC	CASSQDQDRVQSGANVLTF
TRBD1	TRBJ2-2	TRBV4-1	few	TGCGCCAGCAGCCAAGCTACAGGGGTTACCGGGGAGCTGTTTTTT	CASSQATGVTGELFF
NA	TRBJ1-1	TRBV10-3	NA	TGTGCCATCAGCGCTCGAGACACTGAAGCTTTCTTT	CAISARDTEAFF
NA	TRBJ2-1	TRBV30	few	TGTGCCTTCGATCCGGGCTCCTACAATGAGCAGTTCTTC	CAFDPGSYNEQFF
NA	TRBJ2-2	TRBV9	few	TGTGCCAGGTTCCACCGGACAGCGAACACCGGGGAGCTGTTTTTT	CARFHRTANTGELFF
NA	TRBJ1-1	TRBV5-4	NA	TGTGCCAGCAGCGCAATACGGACAGAAGATGAAGCTTTCTTT	CASSAIRTEDEAFF
TRBD1	TRBJ2-3	TRBV9	NA	TGTGCCAGCAGAGCATCAGGGGGAAGCACAGATACGCAGTATTTT	CASRASGGSTDTQYF
NA	TRBJ2-1	TRBV18	NA	TGTGCCAGCTCCACCCGGGGTTCGGGGAACAATGAGCAGTTCTTC	CASSTRGSGNNEQFF
NA	TRBJ1-5	TRBV5-6	NA	TGTGCCAGCAGCAACGGACAGATCAATCAGCCCCAGCATTTT	CASSNGQINQPQHF
TRBD1	TRBJ1-3	TRBV2	NA	TGTGCCACCTCCGGGACAGCCTCTGGAAACACCATATATTTT	CATSGTASGNTIYF
TRBD2	TRBJ2-5	TRBV9	NA	TGTGCCAGCAGCCGGGGCAGTAGCGGGGGCCAAGAGACCCAGTACTTC	CASSRGSSGGQETQYF
NA	TRBJ2-2	TRBV4-1	NA	TGCGCCAGCAGCTCTCAGCGGACCGGGGAGCTGTTTTTT	CASSSQRTGELFF
TRBD1	TRBJ1-5	TRBV13	few	TGTGCCAGCATAGCTCCTGACCCGGACAGGCCCCGTTGGGAACCCCAGCATTTT	CASIAPDPDRPRWEPQHF
TRBD1	TRBJ2-2	TRBV5-1	few	TGCGCCAGCAGTTCCCAGGGGGACACCGGGGAGCTGTTTTTT	CASSSQGDTGELFF
NA	TRBJ1-5	TRBV28	few	TGTGCCAGCAGAACCAGTGGAGTAGGCAATCAGCCCCAGCATTTT	CASRTSGVGNQPQHF
TRBD1	TRBJ2-1	TRBV6-1	few	TGTGCCAGCAACCCCGGACAGGGGGCTGGGGATGAGCAGTTCTTC	CASNPGQGAGDEQFF
TRBD1	TRBJ1-1	TRBV11-2	NA	TGTGCCAGCAGCTTAGGGCAGGGGGCCACTGAAGCTTTCTTT	CASSLGQGATEAFF
NA	TRBJ2-5	TRBV2	NA	TGTGCCAGCACCGAAAGGGGGATGTTAGGGGAGACCCAGTACTTC	CASTERGMLGETQYF
NA	TRBJ2-3	TRBV4-1	few	TGCGCCAGCAGCGCTCCCCGAGGACTACCGGATGATACGCAGTATTTT	CASSAPRGLPDDTQYF
TRBD2	TRBJ2-3	TRBV6-5	few	TGTGCCAGCAGCCCTACTAGCGGGGGGGCTAGTACGCAGTATTTT	CASSPTSGGASTQYF
TRBD1	TRBJ2-7	TRBV6-5	NA	TGTGCCAGCAGTTACTCCTACAGGGGGGAGCACGAGCAGTACTTC	CASSYSYRGEHEQYF
NA	TRBJ1-5	TRBV19	NA	TGTGCCAGTACCTCCGTGAGGAACGGTCAGCCCCAGCATTTT	CASTSVRNGQPQHF
TRBD2	TRBJ2-5	TRBV9	NA	TGTGCCAGCAGCAGGACTAGCGGGAGGCCGGTGGAGACCCAGTACTTC	CASSRTSGRPVETQYF
TRBD2	TRBJ2-1	TRBV6-1	NA	TGTGCCAGCAGTGCTGGGACTAGCGGGAGACGGTACAATGAGCAGTTCTTC	CASSAGTSGRRYNEQFF
NA	TRBJ2-5	TRBV7-2	few	TGTGCCAGCAGCTTAAGGGGAGAGACCCAGTACTTC	CASSLRGETQYF
NA	TRBJ2-3	TRBV5-1	few	TGCGCCAGCAGCTTTAGGGGGTCGAGCACAGATACGCAGTATTTT	CASSFRGSSTDTQYF
NA	TRBJ2-5	TRBV7-2	few	TGTGCCAGCACTCCAGGGCCCGCCCAAGAGACCCAGTACTTC	CASTPGPAQETQYF
TRBD1	TRBJ1-6	TRBV6-5	NA	TGTGCCAGCAGTTCCTCGGGACAGGGAAACTCACCCCTCCACTTT	CASSSSGQGNSPLHF
NA	TRBJ1-6	TRBV6-1	NA	TGTGCCAGCAGTGAATTCCGCGCAGGGATGGGGTCACCCCTCCACTTT	CASSEFRAGMGSPLHF
TRBD2	TRBJ2-7	TRBV15	NA	TGTGCCACCAGCACTTTTAGCCGGGGGGGTTCCTACGAGCAGTACTTC	CATSTFSRGGSYEQYF
NA	TRBJ2-5	TRBV6-5	NA	TGTGCCAGCAGTTACTCGATAGCTCCCCAAGAGACCCAGTACTTC	CASSYSIAPQETQYF
TRBD1	TRBJ2-1	TRBV25-1	NA	TGTGCCAGCAGTGAGCCCGGGACAGGGGGCGCGGGTGAGCAGTTCTTC	CASSEPGTGGAGEQFF
NA	TRBJ2-5	TRBV29-1	few	TGCAGCGTTGAACCGGGTGGGGAGACCCAGTACTTC	CSVEPGGETQYF
TRBD2	TRBJ2-7	TRBV5-1	few	TGCGCCAGCAGCCCCTGGGGACTAGATTCCTACGAGCAGTACTTC	CASSPWGLDSYEQYF
NA	TRBJ2-7	TRBV7-9	NA	TGTGCCAGCAGCTTGGGGGACTCGGCATCCTACGAGCAGTACTTC	CASSLGDSASYEQYF
NA	TRBJ1-1	TRBV27	NA	TGTGCCAGCAGTTTGAGGGCAGCCACTGAAGCTTTCTTT	CASSLRAATEAFF
NA	TRBJ2-2	TRBV30	few	TGTGCCCACTCAGGGACCGGGGAGCTGTTTTTT	CAHSGTGELFF
NA	TRBJ1-2	TRBV19	few	TGTGCCAGTATCGGAGGGCAACTCGGGCACTATGGCTACACCTTC	CASIGGQLGHYGYTF
TRBD2	TRBJ2-6	TRBV7-6	NA	TGTGCCAGCAGCTTAGTAGCTAGCGGGAGTGTTAGCTCGTCTGGGGCCAACGTCCTGACTTTC	CASSLVASGSVSSSGANVLTF
NA	TRBJ1-1	TRBV9	once	TGTGCCAGCAGCGTCTACAGGGACGGCACTGAAGCTTTCTTT	CASSVYRDGTEAFF
TRBD2	TRBJ2-3	TRBV4-1	few	TGCGCCAGCAGCCAAGATAGCGGGGGGGCGGGCACAGATACGCAGTATTTT	CASSQDSGGAGTDTQYF
NA	TRBJ2-7	TRBV5-4	NA	TGTGCCAGCAGCTGGTTCGGGGGAGCCTACGAGCAGTACTTC	CASSWFGGAYEQYF
NA	TRBJ2-1	TRBV5-4	few	TGTGCCAGCAGCTTGCCCATGAGGGGGGGTAGCGATGAGCAGTTCTTC	CASSLPMRGGSDEQFF
TRBD2	TRBJ2-1	TRBV4-1	few	TGCGCCAGCAGCCAAGGGACTAGCGGGGACAGTGAGCAGTTCTTC	CASSQGTSGDSEQFF
TRBD1	TRBJ2-7	TRBV18	NA	TGTGCCAGCTCACCGCCCCAGGGGGCAGCGCAGTACTTC	CASSPPQGAAQYF
NA	TRBJ2-1	TRBV6-5	NA	TGTGCCAGCAGTTACTCGCGGCTTAGCTCCTACAATGAGCAGTTCTTC	CASSYSRLSSYNEQFF
NA	TRBJ2-1	TRBV6-6	few	TGTGCCAGCAGTGCAGGCTCTCAGTTCTTC	CASSAGSQFF
NA	TRBJ2-1	TRBV7-2	few	TGTGCCAGCAGCTTAGAGCCCAACAATGAGCAGTTCTTC	CASSLEPNNEQFF
TRBD1	TRBJ2-7	TRBV4-1	once	TGCGCCAGCAGCCAAGGACAGGGGTCCTCCTACGAGCAGTACTTC	CASSQGQGSSYEQYF
TRBD2	TRBJ2-1	TRBV5-6	NA	TGTGCCAGCGGACAAAGCTCAGCGGGAGGAACCTACAATGAGCAGTTCTTC	CASGQSSAGGTYNEQFF
TRBD1	TRBJ2-5	TRBV18	NA	TGTGCCAGCTCTCCACAGGGGATGAAGACCCAGTACTTC	CASSPQGMKTQYF
TRBD1	TRBJ2-5	TRBV4-1	NA	TGCGCCAGCAGCCAACCCGGACAGGGGGAGACCCAGTACTTC	CASSQPGQGETQYF
NA	TRBJ2-1	TRBV19	few	TGTGCCAGTAGTTATCAGGGAACCTACAATGAGCAGTTCTTC	CASSYQGTYNEQFF
TRBD1	TRBJ2-1	TRBV11-2	NA	TGTGCCAGCAGCTTGACAGGGGCCTCCCTACATGAGCAGTTCTTC	CASSLTGASLHEQFF
NA	TRBJ2-7	TRBV5-1	few	TGCGCCAGCAGCTTGCCAGGGGCGGCCTACGAGCAGTACTTC	CASSLPGAAYEQYF